These T cell receptor beta chains were read from a single sample in a study of graft-versus-host responses after intestinal transplantation. Antigen specificity for these receptors is unknown. The table came from immunoSEQ multiplex PCR; TCRdb's copy has only in-frame clones and leaves some out. Of about 94,000 clones detected, about 91% appear once; the ten largest clones hold over 0.4%. The sequencing here drew on unstimulated CD8+ T cells sorted from spleen or lymph node cells, taken before intestinal transplant. All receptors derive from a human donor who received an intestinal transplant. Each CDR3 is given with its conserved first and last residue. D genes are given only for firm matches.

V,D,J,length,CDR3,DNA
TRBV27,.,TRBJ2-7,14,CASSLEGAPYEQYF,TGTGCCAGCAGTTTAGAAGGGGCTCCCTACGAGCAGTACTTC
TRBV9,.,TRBJ1-1,14,CASSVGLANTEAFF,TGTGCCAGCAGCGTGGGACTAGCGAACACTGAAGCTTTCTTT
TRBV11-2,TRBD2,TRBJ2-3,14,CASSPSGPTDTQYF,TGTGCCAGCAGCCCTAGCGGGCCCACAGATACGCAGTATTTT
TRBV6-5,.,TRBJ1-6,14,CASSYSSDNSPLHF,TGTGCCAGCAGTTACTCGTCCGATAATTCACCCCTCCACTTT
TRBV5-4,.,TRBJ2-7,15,CASSSRAGLSYEQYF,TGTGCCAGCAGCTCCCGAGCGGGCCTCTCCTACGAGCAGTACTTC
TRBV23-1,TRBD1,TRBJ2-1,18,CASSQSVEQGPSYNEQFF,TGCGCCAGCAGTCAATCCGTTGAACAGGGGCCCTCCTACAATGAGCAGTTCTTC
TRBV5-4,.,TRBJ1-2,14,CASSLKQDYYGYTF,TGTGCCAGCAGCTTGAAACAGGATTACTATGGCTACACCTTC
TRBV19,.,TRBJ1-1,14,CASSMGQGGTEAFF,TGTGCCAGTAGTATGGGGCAGGGAGGGACTGAAGCTTTCTTT
TRBV7-6,.,TRBJ2-7,13,CASSPSPQSEQYF,TGTGCCAGCAGCCCATCGCCCCAGTCGGAGCAGTACTTC
TRBV5-4,.,TRBJ2-1,12,CASSSLGEIGFF,TGTGCCAGCAGCTCTCTGGGCGAGATAGGGTTCTTC
TRBV28,TRBD1,TRBJ2-7,18,CASSYRGQPGTISYEQYF,TGTGCCAGCAGTTACAGGGGGCAGCCCGGGACTATCTCCTACGAGCAGTACTTC
TRBV18,.,TRBJ2-7,13,CASSPARAREQYF,TGTGCCAGCTCACCAGCTAGAGCTAGGGAGCAGTACTTC
TRBV6-5,TRBD1,TRBJ1-2,16,CASSYSGGQGLWGYTF,TGTGCCAGCAGTTACTCGGGGGGACAGGGGCTCTGGGGCTACACCTTC
TRBV7-9,.,TRBJ1-1,15,CASSVLRGLNTEAFF,TGTGCCAGCAGCGTACTTAGAGGTTTGAACACTGAAGCTTTCTTT
TRBV5-6,TRBD1,TRBJ2-5,15,CASSLRDRAPRIQYF,TGTGCCAGCAGCTTACGGGACAGGGCCCCAAGAATACAGTACTTC
TRBV15,TRBD1,TRBJ2-7,14,CATSRDRGLYEQYF,TGTGCCACCAGCAGAGACAGGGGGCTGTACGAGCAGTACTTC